Sequencing of this T cell receptor (beta chain) was carried out in a study of response to subunit inactivated influenza vaccine. Study-wide results and limits: After each seasonal influenza vaccination, few new T cells are recruited, the authors suggested.

Germline-derived CDR1 and CDR2 are DFQATT and SNEGSKA (reference sequence). Trimming took 0 bases from V and 1 from J; bases not matched to a gene: 3. This CDR3 comprises 14 residues. TCRdb re-derived calls from the RT-PCR reads in MiXCR, one entry per CDR3 protein. The sample yields roughly 500,000 distinct CDR3 sequences, approximately 24% seen once. Worth noting for this clonotype: Its antigen is still unknown.

The specimen was CD4+ T cells sorted from PBMCs, collected 4 to 6 days after vaccination. The sequence came from a man aged 50 to 60 who received an inactivated influenza vaccine. The chain couples TRBV20-1 to TRBJ2-7, with 7 bases lining up with TRBD1. The CDR3 protein is CSARDTGQSYEQYF. CDR3 nucleotides: TGCAGTGCTAGAGATACGGGACAGTCCTACGAGCAGTACTTC.